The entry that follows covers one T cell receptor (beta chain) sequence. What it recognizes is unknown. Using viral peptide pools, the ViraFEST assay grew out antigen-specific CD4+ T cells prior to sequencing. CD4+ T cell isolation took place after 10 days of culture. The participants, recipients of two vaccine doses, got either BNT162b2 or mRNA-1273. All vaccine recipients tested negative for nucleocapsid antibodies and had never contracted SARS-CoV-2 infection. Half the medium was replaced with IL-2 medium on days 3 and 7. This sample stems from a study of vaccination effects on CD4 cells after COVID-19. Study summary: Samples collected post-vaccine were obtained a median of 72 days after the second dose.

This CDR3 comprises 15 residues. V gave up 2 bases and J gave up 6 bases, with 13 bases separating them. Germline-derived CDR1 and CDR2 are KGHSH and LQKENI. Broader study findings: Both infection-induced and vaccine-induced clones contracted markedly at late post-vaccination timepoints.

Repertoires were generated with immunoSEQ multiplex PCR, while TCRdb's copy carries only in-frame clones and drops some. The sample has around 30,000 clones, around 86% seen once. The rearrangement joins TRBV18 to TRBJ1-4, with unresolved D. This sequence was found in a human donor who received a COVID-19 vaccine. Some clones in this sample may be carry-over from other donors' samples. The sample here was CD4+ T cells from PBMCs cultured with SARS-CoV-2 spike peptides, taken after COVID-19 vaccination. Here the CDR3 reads CASSPRERADEKLFF. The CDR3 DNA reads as TGTGCCAGCTCACCAAGGGAGCGGGCGGATGAAAAACTGTTTTTT.